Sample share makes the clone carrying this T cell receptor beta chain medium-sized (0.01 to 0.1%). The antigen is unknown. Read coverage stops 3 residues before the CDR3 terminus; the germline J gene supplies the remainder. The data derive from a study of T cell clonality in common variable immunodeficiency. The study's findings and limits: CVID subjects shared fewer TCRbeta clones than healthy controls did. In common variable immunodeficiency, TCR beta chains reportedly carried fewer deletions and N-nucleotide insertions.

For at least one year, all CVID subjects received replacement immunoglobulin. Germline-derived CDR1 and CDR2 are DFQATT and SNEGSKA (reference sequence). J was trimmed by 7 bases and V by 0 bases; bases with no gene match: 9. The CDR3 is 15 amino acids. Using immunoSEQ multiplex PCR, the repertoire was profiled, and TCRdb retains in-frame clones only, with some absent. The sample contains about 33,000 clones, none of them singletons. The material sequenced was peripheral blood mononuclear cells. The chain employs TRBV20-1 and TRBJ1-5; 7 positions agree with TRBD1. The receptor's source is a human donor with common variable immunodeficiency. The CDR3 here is CSARDIWQGGQPQHF. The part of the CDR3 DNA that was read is TGCAGTGCTAGAGATATTTGGCAGGGGGGACAGCCC.